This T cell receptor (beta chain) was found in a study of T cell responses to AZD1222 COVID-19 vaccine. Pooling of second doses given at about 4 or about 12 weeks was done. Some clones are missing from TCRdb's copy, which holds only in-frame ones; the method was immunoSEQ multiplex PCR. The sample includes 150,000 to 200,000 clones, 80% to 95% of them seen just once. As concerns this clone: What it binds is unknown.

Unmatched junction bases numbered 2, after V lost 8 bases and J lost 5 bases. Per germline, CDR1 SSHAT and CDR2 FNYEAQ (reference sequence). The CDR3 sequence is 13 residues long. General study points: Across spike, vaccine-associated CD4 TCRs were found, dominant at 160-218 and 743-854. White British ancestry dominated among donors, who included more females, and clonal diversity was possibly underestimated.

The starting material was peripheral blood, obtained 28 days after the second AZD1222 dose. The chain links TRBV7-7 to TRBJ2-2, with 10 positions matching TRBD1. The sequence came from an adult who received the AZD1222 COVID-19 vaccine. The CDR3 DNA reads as TGTGCCAGCGGGGGACAGGGGACCGGGGAGCTGTTTTTT. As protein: CASGGQGTGELFF.